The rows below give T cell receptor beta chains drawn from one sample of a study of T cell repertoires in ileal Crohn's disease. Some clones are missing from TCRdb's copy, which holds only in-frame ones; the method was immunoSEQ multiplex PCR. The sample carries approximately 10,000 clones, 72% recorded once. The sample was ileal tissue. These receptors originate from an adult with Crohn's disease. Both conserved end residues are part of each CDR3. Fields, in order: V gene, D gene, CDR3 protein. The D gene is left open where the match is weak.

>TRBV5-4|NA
CASSPDSRMGYTF
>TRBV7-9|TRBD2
CASSSTRLAVYEQYF
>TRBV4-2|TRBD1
CASSQENPGQGLNTIYF
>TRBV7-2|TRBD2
CASSFRTSGFTSYEQYF
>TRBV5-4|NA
CASSLNELVYGYTF
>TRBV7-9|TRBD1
CASSTGTASEQYF
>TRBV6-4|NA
CASSASENYGYTF
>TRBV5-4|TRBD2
CASSFGGSGRGYEQYF
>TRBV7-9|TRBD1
CASSRQGGGNTIYF
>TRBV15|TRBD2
CATTASGSKNEQFF
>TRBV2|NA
CASSSGLYSGANVLTF
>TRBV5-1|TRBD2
CASSELAGKRADTQYF
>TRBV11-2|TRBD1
CASSYEPRGRNTEAFF
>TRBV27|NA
CASSLWEGGEKLFF
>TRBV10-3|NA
CAISTGNEQYF
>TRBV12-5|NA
CASGHREALRLSTDTQYF
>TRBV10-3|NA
CATFRGASNYGYTF
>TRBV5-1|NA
CASSLGFREGANVLTF
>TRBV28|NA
CASSLGGSRGTEAFF
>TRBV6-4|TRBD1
CASSELSGQGNEQFF
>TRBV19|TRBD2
CASSRTSGAQHEQYF
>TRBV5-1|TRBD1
CASRRGQGDGEAFF
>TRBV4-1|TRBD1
CASSPRTGANQPQHF
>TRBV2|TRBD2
CASRPRGAGVGTGELFF
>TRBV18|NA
CASSRSGPPNTGELFF
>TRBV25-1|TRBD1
CASSGFSGTGNEQFF
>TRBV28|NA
CASSSPREQYF
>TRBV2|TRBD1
CASTTLDRGNTEAFF
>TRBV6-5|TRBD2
CATRDYPYEQYF
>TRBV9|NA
CASSVTSSVGDEQFF